This T cell receptor beta chain was sequenced for a study of shared clonotypes between healthy human individuals. Study details: Each donor had three CD4 naive, three CD4 memory, two CD8 naive and one CD8 memory plate.

The V gene's germline CDR1 is SGHTA and CDR2 FQGNSA. This CDR3 is 15 amino acids long. The V end was cut by 3 bases, the J end by 3 bases, with 13 bases between. This clone was counted once. Antigen: not known. Study-wide results and limits: Clonotypes which were not shared had lower generation probabilities than clonotypes that all four donors shared. The sampled material consisted only of blood, and tissue repertoires are likely to differ. A handful of donors showed sharing of approximately 5% of naive CD4 clonotypes.

TCRdb's table, derived via immunoSEQ multiplex PCR, lists solely in-frame clones and lacks some. The sample lists millions of clones, 90% to 95% seen once, with over 0.12% in the top ten. The origin of this receptor is a man younger than 35 in good health. The specimen was naive CD4+ T cells sorted from blood. Subset denoted: CD45RA+ positively selected. The rearrangement uses TRBV7-2 and TRBJ2-3, with TRBD2 as a possible D gene (6 bases). The CDR3 bases are TGTGCCAGCAGCTTCACCGGGAGAGTTACAGATACGCAGTATTTT. It is translated as CASSFTGRVTDTQYF.